One sample yielded the 9 T cell receptor beta chains listed below, sequenced in a study of T cell responses to AZD1222 COVID-19 vaccine. Using immunoSEQ multiplex PCR, the repertoire was profiled, and TCRdb retains in-frame clones only, with some absent. The sample consists of under 200,000 clones, 90% of them appearing once. Sequences were derived from peripheral blood, sampled on day 0 of AZD1222 vaccination. Receptors originate from an adult in good health.

The V gene is TRBV29-1, the J gene TRBJ1-1; 7 positions agree with TRBD1. Germline values: CDR1 SQVTM, CDR2 ANQGSEA. This CDR3 contains 13 residues. Losses at the gene ends were 4 bases for V and 4 bases for J; bases not matched to a gene: 6. The CDR3 DNA reads TGCAGCGTTGTGGAGGGGGCGTTCACTGAAGCTTTCTTT. This translates into CSVVEGAFTEAFF.

V and J are TRBV28 and TRBJ1-1; D is unresolved. V lost 6 bases to trimming and J lost 2 bases, with 13 bases between them. CDR3 length equals 14 residues. Looked up from germline, CDR1 is MDHEN and CDR2 is SYDVKM. The CDR3 region is CASRIAWANTEAFF. CDR3 nucleotide sequence: TGTGCCAGCAGGATCGCTTGGGCAAACACTGAAGCTTTCTTT.

The chain joins TRBV5-1 to TRBJ2-7; no definite D call. Per germline, CDR1 SGHRS and CDR2 YFSETQ. The CDR3 totals 16 residues. Trimming took 4 bases from V and 2 from J, leaving 19 bases between them. CDR3 in amino acids: CASSRQSAGTTYEQYF. The DNA of the CDR3 is TGCGCCAGCAGCCGCCAGTCGGCCGGTACTACCTACGAGCAGTACTTC.

This clone was detected only once. V and J are TRBV5-8 and TRBJ1-5, with no clear D. This CDR3 region has 13 residues. Trimming removed 0 bases from V and 6 bases from J, with 7 bases in between. Germline V gives CDR1 SGHTS, CDR2 YDEGEE. The DNA of the CDR3 is TGTGCCAGCAGCTTGGAACTTAGTCAGCCCCAGCATTTT. Translation gives CASSLELSQPQHF.

This clone has a single count. Germline and junction disagree at one end, which may indicate a read error. The chain recombines TRBV7-7 with TRBJ2-3, with D perhaps TRBD2 (5 bases). The CDR3 spans 13 residues. Germline values: CDR1 SSHAT, CDR2 FNYEAQ (reference sequence). The CDR3 bases are TGTGCTAGCAGCTTAGCGCTTGGGGATACGCAGTATTTT. Protein: CASSLALGDTQYF.

A note on this clone: One end of the junction fails to match germline, which may point to a read error. The rearrangement joins TRBV2 to TRBJ1-2; the D gene is possibly TRBD1 (5 bases). This CDR3 is 11 amino acids long. CDR1 is SNHLY and CDR2 is FYNNEI in the germline V gene. CDR3 in DNA: TGTGCCAGCAGTCGGTCGACAGTCTACACTTTC. Residues: CASSRSTVYTF.

The sample holds a few counts of this clone. The rearrangement joins TRBV19 to TRBJ1-1; 7 positions agree with TRBD1. The CDR3 is 17 amino acids. With V trimmed by 3 bases and J by 0 bases, 10 bases remained unmatched. CDR1 LNHDA and CDR2 SQIVND come from the germline V gene (reference sequence). The DNA of the CDR3 is TGTGCCAGTAGTATGAGGGTACAGGGGCCATTGAACACTGAAGCTTTCTTT. Translated: CASSMRVQGPLNTEAFF.

The rearrangement links TRBV10-2 to TRBJ2-7; 7 bases line up with TRBD2. This CDR3 region has 14 residues. Losses at the gene ends were 4 bases for V and 2 bases for J; bases not matched to a gene: 5. Germline V CDR1 and CDR2: WSHSY, SAAADI. The CDR3 DNA follows: TGCGCCAGCAGTGCCCGGGACTACACCTACGAGCAGTACTTC. It is translated as CASSARDYTYEQYF.

This clone was picked up one time. The chain uses TRBV28 and TRBJ1-3; the D is unclear. This CDR3 has 17 amino acids. The germline gives CDR1 MDHEN, CDR2 SYDVKM. V was cut by 2 bases and J by 1 base, with 15 bases left in between. CDR3 sequence reads: CASSLTLVGMSGNTIYF. Written as DNA, the CDR3 is TGTGCCAGCAGTTTAACGTTGGTGGGGATGTCTGGAAACACCATATATTTT.